Listed here are 3 T cell receptor beta chains from one sample, sequenced in a study of lymphopenia after photon versus proton radiotherapy. Method: immunoSEQ multiplex PCR; TCRdb's copy keeps in-frame clones and lacks some. The sample holds around 20,000 clones; over 80% are singletons and the top ten take approximately 6.5%. The sample was peripheral blood, taken from a patient treated with photon-based radiotherapy. These receptors were obtained from a man aged 55 to 70 with pancreatic cancer.

The chain carries TRBV7-2 and TRBJ2-3; D uncertain. CDR1 SGHTA and CDR2 FQGNSA come from the germline V gene. The CDR3 has 14 residues. V lost 4 bases and J 6 bases, leaving 14 bases between the germline ends. The CDR3 spells CASSSYRGPDTQYF. CDR3 nucleotide sequence: TGTGCCAGCAGCTCCTATCGCGGCCCCGATACGCAGTATTTT.

V and J are TRBV30 and TRBJ2-7, with D possibly TRBD2 on 5 matching bases. CDR3 length equals 15 residues. Between the trimmed V and J ends, which lost 0 bases and 6 bases, there was a span of 18 bases. CDR1 is GTSNPN, CDR2 SVGIG, per germline (reference sequence). CDR3: CAWSVRAAGKREQYF. The CDR3 DNA is TGTGCCTGGAGTGTACGGGCAGCCGGGAAACGCGAGCAGTACTTC.

This clone was seen once. CDR3: CASSYSGGGTEAFF. The CDR3 bases are TGTGCCAGCAGCTACTCGGGGGGGGGTACTGAAGCTTTCTTT. This rearrangement joins TRBV25-1 to TRBJ1-1; D might be TRBD1 (5 bases). Trimming removed 6 bases at V and 5 bases at J, with 16 bases between. Looked up from germline, CDR1 is MGHDK and CDR2 is SYGVNS. This CDR3 comprises 14 residues.